A selection of T cell receptor beta chains follows, all from one sample in a study of CD8+ T cells in alopecia areata. Assay used: immunoSEQ multiplex PCR; TCRdb lists only in-frame clones, some missing. The sample carries some 180,000 clones, 53% recorded once. The sample was CD8+ T cells sorted from blood, taken at week 24, from a patient treated with tofacitinib. Source of these receptors: a human donor with alopecia areata. The CDR3 runs from the conserved cysteine through the conserved F or W. D genes are given only for firm matches. A row's size may be missing; if present it is once, few, many or a size class.

d_gene,j_gene,v_gene,abundance,CDR3nt,CDR3aa
-,TRBJ1-2,TRBV9,-,TGTGCCAGCAGCTCCCCTGGGGCAGGGGTCACATATGGCTACACCTTC,CASSSPGAGVTYGYTF
-,TRBJ2-2,TRBV9,few,TGTGCCAGCAGCCCCGGTCACACCGGGGAGCTGTTTTTT,CASSPGHTGELFF
-,TRBJ1-1,TRBV10-2,-,TGCGCCAGCAGTGAGCCGACAGTAGAGACTGAAGCTTTCTTT,CASSEPTVETEAFF
-,TRBJ1-5,TRBV9,few,TGTGCCAGCAGCGTAGATGGGGGAAGCAATCAGCCCCAGCATTTT,CASSVDGGSNQPQHF
TRBD1,TRBJ1-1,TRBV4-3,-,TGCGCCAGCAGCCAAGAGGAGAGACAGGGGGGGGTCACTGAAGCTTTCTTT,CASSQEERQGGVTEAFF
-,TRBJ1-1,TRBV5-1,-,TGCGCCAGCAGCTCGGGTTACACTGAAGCTTTCTTT,CASSSGYTEAFF
-,TRBJ2-7,TRBV5-1,-,TGCGCCAGCAGCTTGGGGTCCGGGGCGTACGAGCAGTACTTC,CASSLGSGAYEQYF
-,TRBJ1-1,TRBV19,-,TGTGCCAGTAGCAGGGGAGCCAACACTGAAGCTTTCTTT,CASSRGANTEAFF
TRBD2,TRBJ2-7,TRBV16,few,TGTGCCAGCAGCCCCGGAGCGGGGGACTGGGAGCAGTACTTC,CASSPGAGDWEQYF
TRBD1,TRBJ1-5,TRBV27,-,TGTGCCAGCAGTGCCGGACAGGGGAGCAATCAGCCCCAGCATTTT,CASSAGQGSNQPQHF
-,TRBJ1-4,TRBV5-1,-,TGCGCCAGCAGGCCCGGACAGAGTAATGAAAAACTGTTTTTT,CASRPGQSNEKLFF
-,TRBJ1-2,TRBV5-6,few,TGTGCCAGCAGCTCGGACAGCACATATGGCTACACCTTC,CASSSDSTYGYTF
-,TRBJ2-1,TRBV7-9,few,TGTGCCAGCAGCTCACCGGGCCCCCGGAACAATGAGCAGTTCTTC,CASSSPGPRNNEQFF
TRBD1,TRBJ1-2,TRBV30,-,TGTGCTTGCATCTCGGCGGACAGGGGCGAATTGGGTGGCTACACCTTC,CACISADRGELGGYTF
-,TRBJ2-6,TRBV5-5,medium-sized,TGCGCCAGCAGCCAAGATGGGAGCTCTGGGGCCAACGTCCTGACTTTC,CASSQDGSSGANVLTF
TRBD1,TRBJ1-5,TRBV7-9,-,TGTGCCAGCAGCGCCCACACAGGGGGCGTCTTACACCCCCAGCATTTT,CASSAHTGGVLHPQHF
-,TRBJ1-5,TRBV7-9,few,TGTGCCAGCAGCTTACCGACCCGGGGGGGCAATCAGCCCCAGCATTTT,CASSLPTRGGNQPQHF
-,TRBJ1-2,TRBV29-1,-,TGCAGCGTTGAAGAGCAGGGAGGTGGCTACACCTTC,CSVEEQGGGYTF
TRBD1,TRBJ2-4,TRBV13,few,TGTGCCAGCAGCTCGGACAGGGCGAGTAACATTCAGTACTTC,CASSSDRASNIQYF
-,TRBJ2-1,TRBV9,-,TGTGCCAGCAGCCCAGGTTTGGCTAGCGTTTACAATGAGCAGTTCTTC,CASSPGLASVYNEQFF
-,TRBJ1-5,TRBV27,-,TGTGCCAGCAGCCTCCGGGACACCCAGGAGCCCCAGCATTTT,CASSLRDTQEPQHF
TRBD2,TRBJ2-3,TRBV7-3,once,TGTGCCAGCAGCTTAGGACTAGCGGGGGGACTCACAGATACGCAGTATTTT,CASSLGLAGGLTDTQYF
TRBD2,TRBJ2-1,TRBV9,-,TGTGCCAGCAGCCCCCGACGAGGCGGGGGGGCAGATGAGCAGTTCTTC,CASSPRRGGGADEQFF
TRBD1,TRBJ1-2,TRBV29-1,-,TGCAGCCCGTGGGACAGTCGGGATGGCTACACCTTC,CSPWDSRDGYTF
TRBD1,TRBJ2-1,TRBV10-2,-,TGCGCCAGCAGTGAGTCGCTGCAGGGGGACAATGAGCAGTTCTTC,CASSESLQGDNEQFF
-,TRBJ1-1,TRBV9,-,TGTGCCAGCAGCCCCGGAGTTAGCACTGAAGCTTTCTTT,CASSPGVSTEAFF
TRBD1,TRBJ1-4,TRBV2,-,TGTGCCAGCATTACAGGGGGCATACTGTTTTTT,CASITGGILFF
-,TRBJ1-6,TRBV6-5,-,TGTGCCAGCAGTTACCGTGAGGGTTATAATTCACCCCTCCACTTT,CASSYREGYNSPLHF
-,TRBJ2-3,TRBV30,-,TGTGCCTGGAGTTTGGGTGTCACCAACACAGATACGCAGTATTTT,CAWSLGVTNTDTQYF
-,TRBJ2-7,TRBV7-9,-,TGTGCCAGCAGCTCACGGACAGTCTCCTACGAGCAGTACTTC,CASSSRTVSYEQYF
TRBD1,TRBJ2-1,TRBV30,-,TGTGCCTGGAGTCCAGGGGGCGCGAAGAATGAGCAGTTCTTC,CAWSPGGAKNEQFF
-,TRBJ1-1,TRBV4-3,few,TGCGCCAGCAGCCAAGTTGCGGGAGGGACTGAAGCTTTCTTT,CASSQVAGGTEAFF
-,TRBJ2-5,TRBV15,-,TGTGCCACCAGCAATGGGGCCCTCATGGAAATCCAGTACTTC,CATSNGALMEIQYF
-,TRBJ2-7,TRBV4-3,-,TGCGCCAGCAGCCAAGATACCGCGAGAAGGGAAGCCTACGAGCAGTACTTC,CASSQDTARREAYEQYF
-,TRBJ1-5,TRBV4-3,-,TGCGCCAGCAGCCAAAGGGTTGGTAGCAATCAGCCCCAGCATTTT,CASSQRVGSNQPQHF
TRBD2,TRBJ2-5,TRBV5-8,once,TGTGCCAGCAGCTTGGCAGTAGCGGGGGCGAACCTACAAGAGACCCAGTACTTC,CASSLAVAGANLQETQYF
-,TRBJ1-2,TRBV5-6,-,TGTGCCAGCAGCTTGGGGGACACCATGAGTGGCTACACCTTC,CASSLGDTMSGYTF
-,TRBJ1-6,TRBV7-9,-,TGTGCCAGCAGCTTCCTCGTGGAGGATTCACCCCTCCACTTT,CASSFLVEDSPLHF
-,TRBJ2-7,TRBV6-5,-,TGTGCCAGCAGTTCCCCGGGCGACGAGCAGTACTTC,CASSSPGDEQYF
-,TRBJ2-7,TRBV5-5,-,TGTGCCAGCAGCCTGGGGACTGTGGCGTACGAGCAGTACTTC,CASSLGTVAYEQYF
TRBD1,TRBJ1-6,TRBV30,-,TGTGCCTGGAGTGCGGACAGGTGGGGAACACCCCTCCACTTT,CAWSADRWGTPLHF
-,TRBJ1-2,TRBV7-9,-,TGTGCCAGCAGCCCCGCTAAGGGCTATGGCTACACCTTC,CASSPAKGYGYTF
-,TRBJ2-7,TRBV18,once,TGTGCCAGCTCACCTGGAACACTCGACTACGAGCAGTACTTC,CASSPGTLDYEQYF
-,TRBJ2-2,TRBV2,-,TGTGCCAGCAGTGTTGGCAGGAGGAGAGAGAACACCGGGGAGCTGTTTTTT,CASSVGRRRENTGELFF
-,TRBJ2-7,TRBV5-1,-,TGCGCCAGCAGCTTGGGGAGCCCCTACGAGCAGTACTTC,CASSLGSPYEQYF
-,TRBJ2-6,TRBV4-1,-,TGCGCCAGCAGCCAAGAGGCTGTCTCTGGGGCCAACGTCCTGACTTTC,CASSQEAVSGANVLTF
-,TRBJ1-1,TRBV7-9,-,TGTGCCAGCAGGGACGGTAACACTGAAGCTTTCTTT,CASRDGNTEAFF
TRBD2,TRBJ2-1,TRBV4-3,-,TGCGCCAGCAGCCTCGGGACTAGCGGGGTCGATGAGCAGTTCTTC,CASSLGTSGVDEQFF
-,TRBJ1-2,TRBV19,-,TGTGCCAGTAGTATAAAGGCAGGACGGTTGGATGGCTACACCTTC,CASSIKAGRLDGYTF
TRBD2,TRBJ2-3,TRBV9,-,TGTGCCAGCAGCGCGAATATAGCGGGGGGCTCTAGCACAGATACGCAGTATTTT,CASSANIAGGSSTDTQYF
-,TRBJ2-1,TRBV27,few,TGTGCCAGCAGTCCGACAGTCGACAATGAGCAGTTCTTC,CASSPTVDNEQFF
TRBD1,TRBJ1-2,TRBV4-3,few,TGCGCCAGCAGCCAGGATTGGACAGGGGGCTGGGGCTACACCTTC,CASSQDWTGGWGYTF